The 27 T cell receptor beta chains presented below share a single source sample, sequenced in a study of cytomegalovirus exposure and HLA in healthy donors. Assay used: immunoSEQ multiplex PCR; TCRdb lists only in-frame clones, some missing. The sample records about 140,000 clones, just over 85% being singletons. Material for sequencing was PBMCs. The receptors were gathered from a woman aged 18 to 35 in good health and CMV-seropositive.

The J gene is TRBJ1-6, the V gene TRBV5-1, with TRBD1 matching 8 bases. Trimming removed 0 bases from V and 8 bases from J; junction bases left unmatched: 1. The germline V gene encodes CDR1 SGHRS and CDR2 YFSETQ. The CDR3 spans 14 residues. The CDR3, as DNA: TGCGCCAGCAGCTTGGAGACAGGGGATTCACCCCTCCACTTT. This gives the protein CASSLETGDSPLHF.

The chain couples TRBV5-1 to TRBJ1-3, with unresolved D. The CDR3 length is 16 residues. V lost 0 bases to trimming and J lost 0 bases, with 10 bases between them. Germline CDR1 SGHRS, CDR2 YFSETQ. CDR3 in amino acids: CASSLAGVASGNTIYF. In DNA form, the CDR3 reads TGCGCCAGCAGCTTGGCCGGGGTAGCCTCTGGAAACACCATATATTTT.

The chain uses TRBV5-1 and TRBJ2-5; TRBD1 might be the D (6 bases). Germline V CDR1 and CDR2: SGHRS, YFSETQ. V gave up 0 bases and J gave up 4 bases, with 19 bases separating them. The CDR3 covers 17 residues. The CDR3 protein is CASSLAAARGSGETQYF. CDR3 in DNA: TGCGCCAGCAGCTTGGCCGCAGCCAGGGGTTCGGGAGAGACCCAGTACTTC.

This rearrangement joins TRBV7-6 to TRBJ1-4; D unresolved. Germline values: CDR1 SGHVS, CDR2 FNYEAQ. This CDR3 is built from 15 residues. Trimming took 5 bases from V and 3 from J, leaving 13 bases between them. This CDR3 reads CASSLERRPNEKLFF. CDR3 nucleotides: TGTGCCAGCAGCCTGGAACGGAGACCTAATGAAAAACTGTTTTTT.

This chain links TRBV15 with TRBJ2-7, with D tentatively TRBD2 (6 bases). The CDR3 is made up of 15 amino acids. V lost 4 bases, J lost 0 bases, and 13 bases lay in between. The germline gives CDR1 LNHNV, CDR2 YYDKDF (reference sequence). CDR3 amino acids: CATSTPPGSSYEQYF. CDR3 DNA: TGTGCCACCAGCACCCCACCCGGGAGCTCCTACGAGCAGTACTTC.

J is TRBJ2-7 and V is TRBV19; 11 bases align to TRBD2. In germline, CDR1 is LNHDA, CDR2 SQIVND (reference sequence). The V gene end was trimmed by 5 bases and the J gene end by 4 bases; junction bases not matched to a gene: 10. The CDR3 loop spans 16 amino acids. The CDR3 region has the DNA TGTGCCAGTAGTCCTAGGACCGGGACTAGCGGTTACGAGCAGTACTTC. It codes for CASSPRTGTSGYEQYF.

This rearrangement joins TRBV7-9 to TRBJ1-6; TRBD1 agrees at 12 bases. Germline CDR1 SEHNR, CDR2 FQNEAQ (reference sequence). The CDR3 is 16 residues long. V lost 5 bases and J lost 5; bases outside the gene matches: 4. The CDR3 nucleotides read TGTGCCAGCAGCCCCGGGACAGGGGGCGATAATTCACCCCTCCACTTT. Protein product: CASSPGTGGDNSPLHF.

This clone was counted once. This chain links TRBV19 with TRBJ1-2, with 12 bases lining up with TRBD1. CDR3 length: 16 amino acids. After removal of 10 bases from V and 5 bases from J, the junction contained 14 bases not matched to a gene. Germline-derived CDR1 and CDR2 are LNHDA and SQIVND (reference sequence). The DNA of the CDR3 is TGTGCCACCCGCCGGGACAGGGGGCCTTTAGGGTATGGCTACACCTTC. This gives the protein CATRRDRGPLGYGYTF.

This clone was observed many times. This chain connects TRBV7-3 to TRBJ2-7; D ambiguous. The germline CDR1 and CDR2 sequences are SGHTA and FQGTGA. V was pared by 5 bases and J by 7 bases, with 18 bases between. The CDR3 has 14 residues. CDR3 loop: CASSPQGSSGEQYF. The DNA of the CDR3 is TGTGCCAGCAGCCCTCAAGGTAGCTCTGGAGAGCAGTACTTC.

The chain couples TRBV5-4 to TRBJ2-7; a possible D gene is TRBD2 (6 bases). This CDR3 has 15 amino acids. Germline lookup yields CDR1 SGHNT and CDR2 YYREEE (reference sequence). Between the trimmed V and J ends, which lost 4 bases and 3 bases, there was a span of 17 bases. The CDR3 bases are TGTGCCAGCAGCCCAGTGGGGGGACGCGGCTACGAGCAGTACTTC. The encoded protein is CASSPVGGRGYEQYF.

The chain recombines TRBV2 with TRBJ2-2; TRBD1 is a possible D gene (7 bases). The V gene's germline CDR1 is SNHLY and CDR2 FYNNEI. V shed 8 bases and J shed 3 bases, with 16 bases lying between them. The CDR3 covers 15 residues. CDR3 DNA: TGTGCCAGCCGGGTCAGGGGGGCGGACACCGGGGAGCTGTTTTTT. Protein sequence: CASRVRGADTGELFF.

V usage is TRBV6-5 and J usage is TRBJ2-7; D not certain. From germline, CDR1 is MNHEY and CDR2 SVGAGI. V was shortened by 5 bases and J by 6 bases, with 8 bases between the two germline ends. The CDR3 extends over 11 amino acids. The CDR3: CASSHGGEQYF. CDR3 coding DNA: TGTGCCAGCAGTCACGGTGGCGAGCAGTACTTC.

The chain joins TRBV27 to TRBJ2-2, with D possibly being TRBD1 (6 bases). In germline, CDR1 is MNHEY, CDR2 SMNVEV (reference sequence). Trimming took 5 bases from V and 2 from J, leaving 12 bases between them. The CDR3 consists of 15 residues. The CDR3 loop reads CASSHDRRNTGELFF. The CDR3, as DNA: TGTGCCAGCAGTCATGACAGGCGAAACACCGGGGAGCTGTTTTTT.

This sequence joins TRBV2 and TRBJ2-5; D is possibly TRBD2 (5 bases). This CDR3 has 13 residues. Germline-derived CDR1 and CDR2 are SNHLY and FYNNEI. V lost 6 bases, J lost 4 bases, and 12 bases lay in between. The CDR3 bases are TGTGCCAGCAGGGTAGACTATGGAGAGACCCAGTACTTC. It encodes CASRVDYGETQYF.

V is TRBV6-6 and J is TRBJ2-5, with TRBD1 matching over 7 bases. This CDR3 comprises 13 residues. Unmatched junction bases numbered 2, after V lost 6 bases and J lost 1 base. Germline V gene sequence: CDR1 MNHNY, CDR2 SVGAGI (reference sequence). CDR3 coding DNA: TGTGCCAGCAGCTGGGACAGCCAAGAGACCCAGTACTTC. It codes for CASSWDSQETQYF.

As to this clone: Mismatch with germline at one junction end may stem from a read error. The chain joins TRBV20-1 to TRBJ2-4, with D uncertain. Germline CDR1 reads DFQATT; CDR2 reads SNEGSKA (reference sequence). The CDR3 spans 11 residues. The CDR3, as DNA: TGCAGTGCTAGAGATGGGCCAGATATCAGTTTC. Translation: CSARDGPDISF.

V gene TRBV5-1 combines with J gene TRBJ1-3; 8 positions match TRBD1. The CDR3 length is 14 residues. Germline V gives CDR1 SGHRS, CDR2 YFSETQ. J lost 2 bases, V lost 5 bases, and 3 bases had no gene match. CDR3 sequence (DNA): TGCGCCAGCAGGATGGACAGGGCTGGAAACACCATATATTTT. Residues: CASRMDRAGNTIYF.

V gene TRBV7-2 combines with J gene TRBJ1-4, with D possibly TRBD1 on 6 matching bases. Germline CDR1 reads SGHTA; CDR2 reads FQGNSA. Trimming took 1 base from V and 8 from J, leaving 20 bases between them. This CDR3 is 17 amino acids long. For the CDR3, the DNA is TGTGCCAGCAGCTTAGAATTATGGACAAGCCAGGGGGAAAAACTGTTTTTT. It translates to CASSLELWTSQGEKLFF.

The CDR3 DNA is TGTGCCAGTAGCCCCACAGGGTTCGGGGAGCTGTTTTTT. It encodes CASSPTGFGELFF. The chain uses TRBV19 and TRBJ2-2; maybe TRBD1 (6 bases). CDR3 size: 13 residues. V lost 6 bases and J 7 bases, leaving 12 bases between the germline ends. Germline-derived CDR1 and CDR2 are LNHDA and SQIVND (reference sequence).

CDR3 sequence (DNA): TGTGCCATCACACGGACTAGCGGAAACTACGAGCAGTACTTC. Protein product: CAITRTSGNYEQYF. The V and J genes are TRBV19 and TRBJ2-7, with 10 bases matching TRBD2. In germline, CDR1 is LNHDA, CDR2 SQIVND (reference sequence). With V trimmed by 10 bases and J by 3 bases, 9 bases remained unmatched. The CDR3 contains 14 residues.

The V call is TRBV27, the J call TRBJ2-3; D perhaps matches TRBD2 (6 bases). The CDR3 sequence is 14 residues long. CDR1 is MNHEY, CDR2 SMNVEV, per germline (reference sequence). The ends were cut back, 4 bases at V and 5 bases at J, with 13 bases in the middle. The CDR3 protein is CASSSLGLVDTQYF. In nucleotides, the CDR3 is TGTGCCAGCAGTTCCTTGGGACTTGTAGATACGCAGTATTTT.

This clone is a singleton in its sample. The V and J genes are TRBV15 and TRBJ2-3; D gene ambiguous. The V and J ends lost 5 bases and 4 bases respectively, with 7 bases between them. CDR1 is LNHNV, CDR2 YYDKDF, per germline (reference sequence). The CDR3 totals 12 residues. The CDR3 DNA reads TGTGCCACCAGCCAAGCTCCAGATACGCAGTATTTT. It codes for CATSQAPDTQYF.

This chain uses TRBV9 with TRBJ2-1; 10 positions match TRBD1. The germline CDR1 and CDR2 sequences are SGDLS and YYNGEE. The length of the CDR3 is 14 residues. Trimming cost V 3 bases and J 6 bases; bases outside gene matches: 3. CDR3 nucleotides: TGTGCCAGCAGCGGACAGGGGGCTGCCAATGAGCAGTTCTTC. Protein sequence: CASSGQGAANEQFF.

The J gene is TRBJ2-3, the V gene TRBV29-1, with 8 bases aligning to TRBD2. Germline V gives CDR1 SQVTM, CDR2 ANQGSEA. The V segment lost 5 bases and the J segment 0 bases; nucleotides outside the gene matches: 7. The CDR3 is 15 residues long. In nucleotides, the CDR3 is TGCAGCGTTCGGGGGGGAGCGTCTAGCACAGATACGCAGTATTTT. Protein: CSVRGGASSTDTQYF.

The genes are TRBV27 and TRBJ2-2, with TRBD1 matching 7 bases. The CDR3 contains 16 residues. After removal of 2 bases from V and 3 bases from J, the junction contained 6 bases not matched to a gene. Looked up from germline, CDR1 is MNHEY and CDR2 is SMNVEV (reference sequence). The CDR3: CASSLGDRYYTGELFF. CDR3 in DNA: TGTGCCAGCAGTTTAGGGGACAGATATTACACCGGGGAGCTGTTTTTT.

The rearrangement joins TRBV2 to TRBJ1-5; 7 bases align to TRBD1. Unmatched junction bases numbered 11, after V lost 2 bases and J lost 4 bases. There are 17 residues in the CDR3. The germline gives CDR1 SNHLY, CDR2 FYNNEI. This chain's CDR3 is CASSESPGTVLNQPQHF. The CDR3 nucleotides are TGTGCCAGCAGTGAAAGCCCCGGGACAGTGCTAAATCAGCCCCAGCATTTT.

This chain connects TRBV7-9 to TRBJ2-3, with 7 positions matching TRBD2. Germline CDR1 and CDR2: SEHNR and FQNEAQ (reference sequence). CDR3 size: 14 residues. J lost 3 bases, V lost 0 bases, and 0 bases had no gene match. For the CDR3, the DNA is TGTGCCAGCAGCTTAGCGGGAGGGACAGATACGCAGTATTTT. It translates to CASSLAGGTDTQYF. Looking up the rest from reference TRBV7-9 and TRBJ2-3 gives the full variable domain: DTGVSQNPRHKITKRGQNVTFRCDPISEHNRLYWYRQTLGQGPEFLTYFQNEAQLEKSRLLSDRFSAERPKGSFSTLEIQRTEQGDSAMYLCASSLAGGTDTQYFGPGTRLTVL.